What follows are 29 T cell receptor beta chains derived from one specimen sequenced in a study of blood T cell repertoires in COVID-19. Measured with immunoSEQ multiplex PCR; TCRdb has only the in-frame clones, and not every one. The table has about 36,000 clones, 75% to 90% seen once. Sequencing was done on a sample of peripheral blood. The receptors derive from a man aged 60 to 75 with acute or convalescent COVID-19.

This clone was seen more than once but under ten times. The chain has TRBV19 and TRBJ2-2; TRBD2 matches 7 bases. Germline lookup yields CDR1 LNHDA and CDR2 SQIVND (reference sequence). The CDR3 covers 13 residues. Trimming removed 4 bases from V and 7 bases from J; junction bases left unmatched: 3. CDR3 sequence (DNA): TGTGCCAGTAGTACGGGGAGGGACGGGGAGCTGTTTTTT. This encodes CASSTGRDGELFF.

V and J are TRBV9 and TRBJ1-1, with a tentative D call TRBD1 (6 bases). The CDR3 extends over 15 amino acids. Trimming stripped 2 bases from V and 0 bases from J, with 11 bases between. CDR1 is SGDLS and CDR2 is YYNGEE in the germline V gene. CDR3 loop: CASSVWTDMNTEAFF. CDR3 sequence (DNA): TGTGCCAGCAGCGTCTGGACAGATATGAACACTGAAGCTTTCTTT.

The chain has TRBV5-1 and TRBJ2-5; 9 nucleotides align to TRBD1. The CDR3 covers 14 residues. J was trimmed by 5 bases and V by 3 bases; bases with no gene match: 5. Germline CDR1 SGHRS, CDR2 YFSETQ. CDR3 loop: CASSSTGGEETQYF. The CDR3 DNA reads TGCGCCAGCAGCTCGACAGGGGGGGAGGAGACCCAGTACTTC.

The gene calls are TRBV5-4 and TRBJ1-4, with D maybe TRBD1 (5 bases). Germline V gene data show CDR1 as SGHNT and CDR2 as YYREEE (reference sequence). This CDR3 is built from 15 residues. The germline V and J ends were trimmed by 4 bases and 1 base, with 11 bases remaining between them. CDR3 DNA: TGTGCCAGCAGCCGGGGGTTTTTAACTAATGAAAAACTGTTTTTT. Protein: CASSRGFLTNEKLFF.

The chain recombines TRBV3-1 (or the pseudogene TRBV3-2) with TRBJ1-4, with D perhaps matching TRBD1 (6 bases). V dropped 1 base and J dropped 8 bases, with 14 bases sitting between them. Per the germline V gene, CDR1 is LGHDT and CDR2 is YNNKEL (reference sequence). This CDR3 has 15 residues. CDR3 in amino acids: CASSQGWGRDEKLFF. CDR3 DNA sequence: TGTGCCAGCAGCCAAGGCTGGGGGCGCGACGAAAAACTGTTTTTT.

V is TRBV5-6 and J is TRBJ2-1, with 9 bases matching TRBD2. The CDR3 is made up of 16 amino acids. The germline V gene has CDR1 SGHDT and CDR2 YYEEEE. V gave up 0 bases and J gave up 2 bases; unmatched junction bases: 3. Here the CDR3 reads CASSLGLAVTYNEQFF. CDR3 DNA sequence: TGTGCCAGCAGCTTGGGACTAGCGGTGACCTACAATGAGCAGTTCTTC.

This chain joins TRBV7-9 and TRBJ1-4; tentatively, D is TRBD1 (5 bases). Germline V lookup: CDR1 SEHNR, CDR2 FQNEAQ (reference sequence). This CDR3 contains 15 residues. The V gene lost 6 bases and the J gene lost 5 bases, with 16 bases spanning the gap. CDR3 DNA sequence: TGTGCCAGCAGTCCCCGACAGTCCCTGAATGAAAAACTGTTTTTT. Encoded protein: CASSPRQSLNEKLFF.

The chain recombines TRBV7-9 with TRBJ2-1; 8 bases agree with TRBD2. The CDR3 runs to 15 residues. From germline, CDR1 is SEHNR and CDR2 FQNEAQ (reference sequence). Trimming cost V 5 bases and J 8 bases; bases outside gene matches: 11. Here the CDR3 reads CASSKMGLVDDEQFF. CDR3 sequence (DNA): TGTGCCAGCAGCAAAATGGGACTAGTGGACGATGAGCAGTTCTTC.

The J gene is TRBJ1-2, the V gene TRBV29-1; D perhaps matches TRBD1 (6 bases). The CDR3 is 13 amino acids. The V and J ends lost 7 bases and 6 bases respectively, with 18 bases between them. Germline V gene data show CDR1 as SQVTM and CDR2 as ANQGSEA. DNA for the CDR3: TGCAGCGGAGGAGGGGGGGGCTACGATGGCTACACCTTC. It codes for CSGGGGGYDGYTF.

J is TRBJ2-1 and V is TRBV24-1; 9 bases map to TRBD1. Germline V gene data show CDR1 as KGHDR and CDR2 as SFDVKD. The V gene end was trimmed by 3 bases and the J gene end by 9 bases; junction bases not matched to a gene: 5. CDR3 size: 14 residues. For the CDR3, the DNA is TGTGCCACCAGTGATGCCTTACAGGGGGCTGAGCAGTTCTTC. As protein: CATSDALQGAEQFF.

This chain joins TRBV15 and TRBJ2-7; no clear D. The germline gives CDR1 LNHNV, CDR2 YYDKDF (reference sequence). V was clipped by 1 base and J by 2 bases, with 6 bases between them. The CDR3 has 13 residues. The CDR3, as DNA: TGTGCCACCAGCAGAGGTCCAGCCTACGAGCAGTACTTC. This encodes CATSRGPAYEQYF.

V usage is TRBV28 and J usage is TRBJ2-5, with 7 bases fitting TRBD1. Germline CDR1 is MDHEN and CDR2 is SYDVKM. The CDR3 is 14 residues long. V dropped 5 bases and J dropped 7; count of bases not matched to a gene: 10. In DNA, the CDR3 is TGTGCCAGCAGTCCCTACCGGGACAGTCGGACCCAGTACTTC. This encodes CASSPYRDSRTQYF.

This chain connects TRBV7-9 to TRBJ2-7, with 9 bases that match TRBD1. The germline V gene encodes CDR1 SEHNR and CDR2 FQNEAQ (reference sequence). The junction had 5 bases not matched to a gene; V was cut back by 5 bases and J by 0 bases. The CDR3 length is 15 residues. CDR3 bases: TGTGCCAGCAGCCGCGACAGGGGGGGCTCCTACGAGCAGTACTTC. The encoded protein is CASSRDRGGSYEQYF.

CDR3 nucleotides: TGCAGCGCGGCGCGACAGGGTCGCGAAAAACTGTTTTTT. It yields the protein CSAARQGREKLFF. The gene calls are TRBV29-1 and TRBJ1-4; 7 nucleotides match TRBD1. Germline V gene data show CDR1 as SQVTM and CDR2 as ANQGSEA. V shed 7 bases, J shed 8 bases, and the junction held 10 bases outside the gene matches. The CDR3 loop spans 13 amino acids. The full variable domain, with the rest looked up from reference TRBV29-1 and TRBJ1-4, is SAVISQKPSRDICQRGTSLTIQCQVDSQVTMMFWYRQQPGQSLTLIATANQGSEATYESGFVIDKFPISRPNLTFSTLTVSNMSPEDSSIYLCSAARQGREKLFFGSGTQLSVL.

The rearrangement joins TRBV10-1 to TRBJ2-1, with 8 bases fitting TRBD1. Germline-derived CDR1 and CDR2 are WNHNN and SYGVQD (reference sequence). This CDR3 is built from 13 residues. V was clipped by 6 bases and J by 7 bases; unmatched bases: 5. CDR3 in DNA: TGCGCCAGCAGCCGGAGGACAGGGAATGAGCAGTTCTTC. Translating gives CASSRRTGNEQFF.

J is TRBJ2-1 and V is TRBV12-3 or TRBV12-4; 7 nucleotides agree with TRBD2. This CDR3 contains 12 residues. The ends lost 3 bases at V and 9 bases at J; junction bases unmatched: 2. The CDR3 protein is CASSFAGVEQFF. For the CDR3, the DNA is TGTGCCAGCAGTTTTGCGGGGGTTGAGCAGTTCTTC.

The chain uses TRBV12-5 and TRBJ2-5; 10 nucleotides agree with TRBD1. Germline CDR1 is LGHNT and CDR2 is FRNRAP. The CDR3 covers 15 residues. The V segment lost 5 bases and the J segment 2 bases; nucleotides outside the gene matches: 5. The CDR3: CASGRGDRGQETQYF. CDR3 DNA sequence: TGTGCTAGTGGTCGAGGGGACAGGGGTCAAGAGACCCAGTACTTC. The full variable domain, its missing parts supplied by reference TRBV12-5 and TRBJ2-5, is DARVTQTPRHKVTEMGQEVTMRCQPILGHNTVFWYRQTMMQGLELLAYFRNRAPLDDSGMPKDRFSAEMPDATLATLKIQPSEPRDSAVYFCASGRGDRGQETQYFGPGTRLLVL.

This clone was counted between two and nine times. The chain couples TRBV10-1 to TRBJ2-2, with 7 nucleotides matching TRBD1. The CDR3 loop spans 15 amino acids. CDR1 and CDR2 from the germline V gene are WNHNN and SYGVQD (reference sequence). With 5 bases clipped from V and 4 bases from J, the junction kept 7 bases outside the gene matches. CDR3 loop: CASSPRDSSTGELFF. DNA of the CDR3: TGCGCCAGCAGTCCGAGGGACAGTTCCACCGGGGAGCTGTTTTTT.

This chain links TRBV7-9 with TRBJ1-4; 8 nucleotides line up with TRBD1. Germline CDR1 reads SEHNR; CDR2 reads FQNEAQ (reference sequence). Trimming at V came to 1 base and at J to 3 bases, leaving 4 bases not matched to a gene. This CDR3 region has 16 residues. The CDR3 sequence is CASSLVGQGPNEKLFF. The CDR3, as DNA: TGTGCCAGCAGCTTAGTCGGACAGGGACCTAATGAAAAACTGTTTTTT.

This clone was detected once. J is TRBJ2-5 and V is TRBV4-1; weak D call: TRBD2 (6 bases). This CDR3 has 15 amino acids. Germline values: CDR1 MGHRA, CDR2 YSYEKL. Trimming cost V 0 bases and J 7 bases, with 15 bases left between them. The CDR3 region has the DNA TGCGCCAGCAGCCAAGACGGGATAGCGGCGGTGACCCAGTACTTC. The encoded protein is CASSQDGIAAVTQYF.

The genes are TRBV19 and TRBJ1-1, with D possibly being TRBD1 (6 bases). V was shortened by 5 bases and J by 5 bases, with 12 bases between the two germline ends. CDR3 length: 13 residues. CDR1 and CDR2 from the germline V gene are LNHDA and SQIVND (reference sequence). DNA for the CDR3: TGTGCCAGTAGTGTCAGGGGTTTTACTGAAGCTTTCTTT. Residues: CASSVRGFTEAFF.

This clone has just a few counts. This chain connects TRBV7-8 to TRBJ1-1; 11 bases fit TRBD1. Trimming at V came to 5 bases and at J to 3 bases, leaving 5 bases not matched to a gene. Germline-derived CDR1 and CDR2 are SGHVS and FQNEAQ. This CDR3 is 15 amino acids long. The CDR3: CASSREGQGDTEAFF. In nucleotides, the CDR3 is TGTGCCAGCAGCCGAGAGGGACAGGGGGACACTGAAGCTTTCTTT.

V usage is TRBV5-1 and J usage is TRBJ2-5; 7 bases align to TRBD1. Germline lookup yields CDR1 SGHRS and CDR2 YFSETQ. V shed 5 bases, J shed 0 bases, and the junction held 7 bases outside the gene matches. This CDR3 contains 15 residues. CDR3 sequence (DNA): TGCGCCAGCAGTATTACGACAGGGTACCAAGAGACCCAGTACTTC. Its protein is CASSITTGYQETQYF.

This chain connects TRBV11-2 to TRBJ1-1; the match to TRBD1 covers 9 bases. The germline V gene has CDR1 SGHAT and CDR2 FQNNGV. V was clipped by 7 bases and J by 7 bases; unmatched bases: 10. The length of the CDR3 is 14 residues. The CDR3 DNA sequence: TGTGCCAGCAAGCCGGGACAGGGTCTTGTTGAAGCTTTCTTT. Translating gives CASKPGQGLVEAFF.

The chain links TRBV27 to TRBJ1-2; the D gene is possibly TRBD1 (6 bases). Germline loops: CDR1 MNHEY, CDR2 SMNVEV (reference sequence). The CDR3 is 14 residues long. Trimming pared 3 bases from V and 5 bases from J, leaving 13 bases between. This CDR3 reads CASSFGQLGYGYTF. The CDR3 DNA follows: TGTGCCAGCAGTTTTGGACAGCTTGGATATGGCTACACCTTC.

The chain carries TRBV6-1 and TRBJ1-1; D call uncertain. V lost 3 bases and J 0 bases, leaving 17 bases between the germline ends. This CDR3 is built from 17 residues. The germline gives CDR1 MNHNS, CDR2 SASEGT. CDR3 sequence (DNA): TGTGCCAGCAGTGATTCCGCGGGCCGATCGTTGAACACTGAAGCTTTCTTT. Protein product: CASSDSAGRSLNTEAFF.

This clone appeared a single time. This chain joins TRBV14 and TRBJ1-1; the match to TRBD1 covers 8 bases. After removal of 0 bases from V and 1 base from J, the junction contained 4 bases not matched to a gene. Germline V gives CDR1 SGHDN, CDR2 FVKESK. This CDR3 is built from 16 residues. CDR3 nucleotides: TGTGCCAGCAGCCAAGATTTGGGGACAGGGAACACTGAAGCTTTCTTT. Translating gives CASSQDLGTGNTEAFF.

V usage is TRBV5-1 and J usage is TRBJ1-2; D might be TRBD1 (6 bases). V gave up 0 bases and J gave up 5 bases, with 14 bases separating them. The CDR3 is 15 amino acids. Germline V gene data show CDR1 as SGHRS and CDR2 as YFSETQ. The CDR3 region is CASSLAMGQGYGYTF. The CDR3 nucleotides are TGCGCCAGCAGCTTGGCTATGGGACAAGGGTATGGCTACACCTTC.

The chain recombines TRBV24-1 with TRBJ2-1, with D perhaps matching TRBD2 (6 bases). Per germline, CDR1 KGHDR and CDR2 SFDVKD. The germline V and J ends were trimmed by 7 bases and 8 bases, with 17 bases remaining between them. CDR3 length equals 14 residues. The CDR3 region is CATRGGLSTDEQFF. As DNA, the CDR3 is TGTGCCACCAGGGGGGGACTTTCCACCGATGAGCAGTTCTTC.